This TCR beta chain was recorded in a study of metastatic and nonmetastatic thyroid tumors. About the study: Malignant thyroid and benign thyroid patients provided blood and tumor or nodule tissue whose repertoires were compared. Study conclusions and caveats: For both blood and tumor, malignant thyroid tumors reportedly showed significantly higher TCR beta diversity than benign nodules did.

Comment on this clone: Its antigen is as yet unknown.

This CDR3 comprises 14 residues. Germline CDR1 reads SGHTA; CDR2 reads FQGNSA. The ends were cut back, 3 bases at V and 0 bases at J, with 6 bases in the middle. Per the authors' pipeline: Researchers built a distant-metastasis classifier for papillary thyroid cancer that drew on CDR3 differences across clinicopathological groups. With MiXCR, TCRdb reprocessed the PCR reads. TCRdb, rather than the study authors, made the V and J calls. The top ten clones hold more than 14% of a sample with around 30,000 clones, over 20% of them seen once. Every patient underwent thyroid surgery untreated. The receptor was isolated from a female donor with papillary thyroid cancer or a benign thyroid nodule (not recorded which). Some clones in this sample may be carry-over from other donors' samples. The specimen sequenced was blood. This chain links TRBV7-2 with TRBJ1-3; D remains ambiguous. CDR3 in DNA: TGTGCCAGCAGCTTTTCGAGCTCTGGAAACACCATATATTTT. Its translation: CASSFSSSGNTIYF.